The rows below give T cell receptor beta chains drawn from one sample of a study of control samples from healthy donors and cancer patients. The assay was immunoSEQ multiplex PCR, and TCRdb's table has in-frame clones only and misses some. The table records more than 100,000 clones, 70% to 90% of them present only once. The specimen was blood. Source of these receptors: a man aged 35 to 55 in good health. CDR3s leave out the opening cysteine and the closing phenylalanine or tryptophan. Each record gives: V gene, J gene, CDR3 length, D gene, CDR3 protein. D genes are given only for firm matches.

v_call: TRBV9
j_call: TRBJ2-2
cdr3_length: 11
d_call: -
cdr3_aa: ASSVVQGGELF

v_call: TRBV4-1
j_call: TRBJ2-1
cdr3_length: 14
d_call: TRBD2
cdr3_aa: ASSQASGGSHNEQF

v_call: TRBV30
j_call: TRBJ1-1
cdr3_length: 13
d_call: -
cdr3_aa: AWSVPGRLNTEAF

v_call: TRBV12-5
j_call: TRBJ1-5
cdr3_length: 13
d_call: -
cdr3_aa: ASGLVVGRNQPQH

v_call: TRBV19
j_call: TRBJ1-6
cdr3_length: 13
d_call: TRBD1
cdr3_aa: ASSNGQGNNSPLH

v_call: TRBV6-1
j_call: TRBJ1-4
cdr3_length: 15
d_call: TRBD1
cdr3_aa: ASSEQTGRATNEKLF

v_call: TRBV27
j_call: TRBJ2-7
cdr3_length: 12
d_call: TRBD1
cdr3_aa: ASSFGQGVYEQY

v_call: TRBV5-1
j_call: TRBJ1-1
cdr3_length: 11
d_call: -
cdr3_aa: ASSLRGTTEAF

v_call: TRBV27
j_call: TRBJ1-5
cdr3_length: 15
d_call: TRBD1
cdr3_aa: ASRPGTGINSNQPQH

v_call: TRBV19
j_call: TRBJ1-5
cdr3_length: 11
d_call: -
cdr3_aa: ASTASLNQPQH

v_call: TRBV11-3
j_call: TRBJ1-1
cdr3_length: 11
d_call: -
cdr3_aa: ASSLDGSTEAF

v_call: TRBV7-9
j_call: TRBJ2-7
cdr3_length: 10
d_call: -
cdr3_aa: ASSYFNYEQY

v_call: TRBV24-1
j_call: TRBJ1-5
cdr3_length: 12
d_call: -
cdr3_aa: ATSDLDSNQPQH

v_call: TRBV18
j_call: TRBJ1-2
cdr3_length: 12
d_call: TRBD1
cdr3_aa: ASSATGDFYGYT

v_call: TRBV19
j_call: TRBJ1-4
cdr3_length: 15
d_call: TRBD1
cdr3_aa: ASSPDDRGLTNEKLF

v_call: TRBV6-6
j_call: TRBJ1-2
cdr3_length: 13
d_call: -
cdr3_aa: ASSTSNGRIHGYT

v_call: TRBV19
j_call: TRBJ1-5
cdr3_length: 12
d_call: -
cdr3_aa: ASRKGGSNQPQH

v_call: TRBV7-2
j_call: TRBJ2-2
cdr3_length: 12
d_call: TRBD1
cdr3_aa: ASSIRQGGGELF

v_call: TRBV18
j_call: TRBJ2-7
cdr3_length: 12
d_call: TRBD1
cdr3_aa: ASSPGTGAYEQY

v_call: TRBV29-1
j_call: TRBJ2-3
cdr3_length: 15
d_call: -
cdr3_aa: SVMGGRTSRGTDTQY

v_call: TRBV15
j_call: TRBJ1-1
cdr3_length: 12
d_call: -
cdr3_aa: ATSRDGGLTEAF